This TCR beta chain was obtained from a study of spatial heterogeneity in lung cancer. Germline V gene data show CDR1 as SGHTA and CDR2 as FQGNSA. The CDR3 consists of 14 residues. A single record per CDR3 protein comes from TCRdb applying MiXCR to the 5' RACE reads. The sample lists about 85,000 distinct CDR3 sequences, 15% to 25% occurring once. A note on this clonotype: One end of the junction is discordant with germline, which a read error may explain.

The time point is: sample taken at primary tumor resection. Frozen PBMC, nontumor lung or tumor provided whole RNA, which was sequenced unsorted. The receptor was derived from a male donor with early-stage non-small cell lung cancer. This rearrangement joins TRBV7-2 to TRBJ2-5; TRBD1 agrees at 9 bases. This sample comprised PBMCs, obtained at surgery. DNA for the CDR3: TGTGCCGGCAGCTCCGGGACAGGGTTACAGACCCAGTACTTC. This codes for CAGSSGTGLQTQYF.